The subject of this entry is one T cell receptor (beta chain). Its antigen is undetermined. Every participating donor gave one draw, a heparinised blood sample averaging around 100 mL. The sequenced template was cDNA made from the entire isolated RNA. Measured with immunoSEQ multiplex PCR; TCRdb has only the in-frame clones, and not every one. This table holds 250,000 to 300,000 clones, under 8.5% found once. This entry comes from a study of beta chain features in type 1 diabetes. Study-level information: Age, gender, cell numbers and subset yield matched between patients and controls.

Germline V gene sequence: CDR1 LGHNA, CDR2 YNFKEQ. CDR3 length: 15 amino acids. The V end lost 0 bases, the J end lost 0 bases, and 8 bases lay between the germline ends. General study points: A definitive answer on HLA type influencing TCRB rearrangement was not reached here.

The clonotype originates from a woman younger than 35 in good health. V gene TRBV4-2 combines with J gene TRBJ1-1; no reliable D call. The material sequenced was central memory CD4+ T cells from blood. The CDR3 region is CASSQEGRVNTEAFF. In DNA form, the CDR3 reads TGTGCCAGCAGCCAAGAGGGTAGGGTGAACACTGAAGCTTTCTTT.